These T cell receptor beta chains were read from a single sample in a study of blood T cells in healthy people across ages. TCRdb passed the 5' RACE reads through MiXCR, listing each CDR3 protein once. The sample carries some 860,000 distinct CDR3 sequences, about 61% recorded once. The sample taken for sequencing was blood. All receptors come from a man in his forties in good health. The CDR3 runs from the conserved cysteine through the conserved F or W. The D gene is left open where the match is weak. Part of the rows lack a size; the others show once, few, many or a class for expanded clones.

TRBV6-6	-	TRBJ2-3	-	CASSYRDLKGTDTQYF	TGTGCCAGCAGTTACCGGGACCTCAAGGGCACAGATACGCAGTATTTT
TRBV9	TRBD1	TRBJ1-4	-	CASSLTGTENEKLFF	TGTGCCAGCAGCTTAACCGGGACAGAAAATGAAAAACTGTTTTTT
TRBV7-3	TRBD2	TRBJ2-5	-	CASSPTTSVRETQYF	TGTGCCAGCAGCCCTACTACTAGCGTGAGAGAGACCCAGTACTTC
TRBV10-3	-	TRBJ2-6	few	CAISESFLNTIRPGANVLTF	TGTGCCATCAGTGAGTCCTTCCTCAACACAATCCGTCCCGGGGCCAACGTCCTGACTTTC
TRBV28	-	TRBJ1-1	few	CASSPLNGPNTEAFF	TGTGCCAGCAGTCCATTAAACGGGCCGAACACTGAAGCTTTCTTT
TRBV7-2	TRBD1	TRBJ1-5	-	CASSLGQGMNQPQHF	TGTGCCAGCAGCTTAGGACAGGGGATGAATCAGCCCCAGCATTTT
TRBV11-2	TRBD2	TRBJ2-1	few	CASSSNAGLVNEQFF	TGTGCCAGCAGCTCGAATGCGGGACTAGTCAATGAGCAGTTCTTC
TRBV24-1	-	TRBJ2-5	-	CATSDLVYEQYF	TGTGCCACCAGTGATTTGGTGTATGAGCAGTACTTC
TRBV7-2	-	TRBJ2-1	-	CASSQRAGTQYNEQFF	TGTGCCAGCAGCCAAAGGGCCGGGACCCAGTACAATGAGCAGTTCTTC
TRBV21-1	-	TRBJ2-1	-	CASNNQDEQFF	TGTGCCAGCAACAACCAAGATGAGCAGTTCTTC
TRBV20-1	-	TRBJ1-5	-	CSARDGGSPQPQHF	TGCAGTGCTAGAGATGGTGGTAGCCCTCAGCCCCAGCATTTT
TRBV5-1	-	TRBJ1-2	-	CASSPDGLYGYTF	TGCGCCAGCAGCCCGGACGGACTCTATGGCTACACCTTC
TRBV20-1	-	TRBJ2-3	-	CSARVFQPGIGAQYF	TGCAGTGCTAGAGTCTTCCAGCCAGGCATAGGCGCGCAGTATTTT
TRBV5-1	TRBD1	TRBJ2-5	-	CASSFLNPGQGKPQYF	TGCGCCAGCAGCTTCCTAAACCCGGGACAGGGGAAACCCCAGTACTTC
TRBV6-5	-	TRBJ2-5	few	CATSLFGGRNIETQYF	TGTGCCACCAGCCTGTTTGGGGGGCGGAATATAGAGACCCAGTACTTC
TRBV4-1	TRBD1	TRBJ1-1	few	CASSQVGQGPEAFF	TGCGCCAGCAGCCAAGTGGGACAGGGCCCTGAAGCTTTCTTT
TRBV6-5	-	TRBJ2-5	-	CASSWTEQETQYF	TGTGCCAGCAGTTGGACAGAACAAGAGACCCAGTACTTC
TRBV28	-	TRBJ2-7	few	CASSPSGDPPGEQYF	TGTGCCAGCAGCCCCAGTGGGGACCCCCCTGGCGAGCAGTACTTC
TRBV29-1	-	TRBJ1-2	-	CSVEETRDGYTF	TGCAGCGTTGAAGAAACCAGGGATGGCTACACCTTC
TRBV7-2	-	TRBJ1-2	few	CASSCPAGGRLGGYTF	TGTGCCAGCAGCTGCCCAGCGGGGGGGCGCTTAGGTGGCTACACCTTC
TRBV20-1	TRBD2	TRBJ2-1	-	CSASIDGGAGEQFF	TGCAGTGCTTCCATTGACGGGGGGGCAGGAGAGCAGTTCTTC
TRBV6-5	TRBD2	TRBJ2-7	many	CASSYEAGGSYEQYF	TGTGCCAGCAGTTACGAAGCGGGAGGGTCCTACGAGCAGTACTTC
TRBV7-2	-	TRBJ1-6	-	CASSLSLRGRQGNSPLHF	-
TRBV4-1	-	TRBJ2-1	-	CASSQEVAVYNEQFF	TGCGCCAGCAGCCAAGAGGTAGCGGTGTACAATGAGCAGTTCTTC
TRBV20-1	-	TRBJ2-7	-	CSARSPGSAYEQYF	TGCAGTGCCCGGTCCCCAGGCTCAGCCTACGAGCAGTACTTC
TRBV3-1	TRBD1	TRBJ2-3	-	CASSQEPGTGFTDTQYF	TGTGCCAGCAGCCAAGAGCCAGGGACAGGGTTCACAGATACGCAGTATTTT
TRBV4-2	-	TRBJ2-7	few	CASSQDTGIRYEQYF	TGTGCCAGCAGCCAAGATACAGGGATCCGCTACGAGCAGTACTTC
TRBV5-1	TRBD2	TRBJ2-5	few	CASSFLGLAGEETQYF	TGCGCCAGCAGCTTCCTCGGACTAGCGGGAGAGGAGACCCAGTACTTC
TRBV10-2	-	TRBJ2-7	-	CASSGGWAYEQYF	TGCGCCAGCAGTGGGGGATGGGCTTACGAGCAGTACTTC
TRBV25-1	-	TRBJ1-1	-	CASGGTRTGGAFF	TGTGCCAGCGGAGGGACTCGGACGGGGGGAGCTTTCTTT
TRBV7-2	TRBD2	TRBJ2-7	few	CASSLTTSGSYEQYF	TGTGCCAGCAGCTTAACGACTAGCGGGTCCTACGAGCAGTACTTC
TRBV4-1	TRBD1	TRBJ2-6	few	CASSQKGTGGSSGANVLTF	TGCGCCAGCAGCCAGAAAGGTACAGGGGGAAGCTCTGGGGCCAACGTCCTGACTTTC
TRBV15	TRBD1	TRBJ2-7	-	CATSRKGQEYEQYF	TGTGCCACCAGCAGAAAGGGACAGGAGTACGAGCAGTACTTC
TRBV2	TRBD1	TRBJ1-2	-	CASRPFRTGYGYTF	TGTGCCAGCAGGCCATTCAGGACAGGCTATGGCTACACCTTC
TRBV27	TRBD1	TRBJ2-1	-	CASASGTGGNNEQFF	TGTGCCAGCGCCTCCGGGACAGGGGGCAACAATGAGCAGTTCTTC
TRBV7-2	-	TRBJ2-1	-	CASTAAYNEQFF	TGTGCCAGTACAGCGGCCTACAATGAGCAGTTCTTC
TRBV12-3/TRBV12-4	-	TRBJ2-3	once	CASSQASQSTDTQYF	TGTGCCAGCAGCCAAGCGAGTCAAAGCACAGATACGCAGTATTTT
TRBV7-9	-	TRBJ1-4	-	CASSFQGRGEKLFF	TGTGCCAGCAGCTTTCAGGGGCGAGGAGAAAAACTGTTTTTT
TRBV20-1	-	TRBJ2-3	-	CSASTLYADTQYF	TGCAGTGCTAGCACCCTGTATGCAGATACGCAGTATTTT
TRBV6-5	-	TRBJ2-1	-	CASSSVGPNEQFF	TGTGCCAGCAGTTCAGTGGGGCCGAATGAGCAGTTCTTC
TRBV7-3	-	TRBJ2-3	-	CASSLTTSEWDTQYF	TGTGCCAGCAGCTTAACGACCAGCGAGTGGGATACGCAGTATTTT
TRBV21-1	-	TRBJ2-7	-	CASSKSGTGGYEQYF	TGTGCCAGCAGCAAGTCCGGGACAGGGGGATACGAGCAGTACTTC
TRBV5-1	-	TRBJ1-1	-	CASSYGADTEAFF	TGCGCCAGCAGCTACGGGGCGGACACTGAAGCTTTCTTT
TRBV28	-	TRBJ1-1	-	CASSGQFYQNTEAFF	TGTGCCAGCAGTGGACAGTTTTATCAGAACACTGAAGCTTTCTTT
TRBV6-6	TRBD2	TRBJ2-7	-	CASSYASGGSYEQYF	TGTGCCAGCAGTTACGCTAGCGGGGGTTCCTACGAGCAGTACTTC
TRBV20-1	-	TRBJ1-6	-	CSAGPDGGNSPLHF	TGCAGTGCTGGACCCGACGGGGGTAATTCACCCCTCCACTTT
TRBV5-1	-	TRBJ1-4	-	CASSLSGSDEKLFF	TGCGCCAGCAGCTTGTCGGGGTCGGATGAAAAACTGTTTTTT
TRBV2	-	TRBJ2-1	-	CASSGGAGDVEQFF	TGTGCCAGCAGTGGGGGGGCAGGGGACGTTGAGCAGTTCTTC
TRBV18	-	TRBJ1-5	-	CASSSRGRNQPQHF	TGTGCCAGCTCATCCAGGGGAAGAAATCAGCCCCAGCATTTT
TRBV7-2	-	TRBJ2-5	-	CASSLAQTQYF	TGTGCCAGCAGCTTAGCCCAGACCCAGTACTTC
TRBV15	TRBD1	TRBJ2-3	few	CATSWDSNTDTQYF	TGTGCCACCAGCTGGGACAGCAACACAGATACGCAGTATTTT
TRBV7-3	-	TRBJ2-7	-	CASQPHLGRMTTYEQYF	TGTGCCAGCCAACCCCATCTGGGACGGATGACGACCTACGAGCAGTACTTC
TRBV7-3	-	TRBJ2-3	-	CASSEGWRGDTQYF	TGTGCCAGCTCCGAGGGCTGGCGGGGAGATACGCAGTATTTT